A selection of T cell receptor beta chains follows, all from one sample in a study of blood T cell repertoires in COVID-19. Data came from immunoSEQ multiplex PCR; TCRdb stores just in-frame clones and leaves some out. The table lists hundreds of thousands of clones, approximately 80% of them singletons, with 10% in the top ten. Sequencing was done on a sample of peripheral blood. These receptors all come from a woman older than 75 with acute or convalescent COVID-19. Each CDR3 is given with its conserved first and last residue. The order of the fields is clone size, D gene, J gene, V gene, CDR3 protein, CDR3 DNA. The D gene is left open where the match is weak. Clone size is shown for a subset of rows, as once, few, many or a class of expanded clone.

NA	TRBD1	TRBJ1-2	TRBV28	CASSSLGPDRGQGYGYTF	TGTGCCAGCAGTTCTCTTGGGCCCGACAGGGGGCAGGGCTATGGCTACACCTTC
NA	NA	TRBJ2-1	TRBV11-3	CASSPGLTYNEQFF	TGTGCCAGCAGCCCGGGGTTGACCTACAATGAGCAGTTCTTC
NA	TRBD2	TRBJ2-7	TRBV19	CASSIASTSGSSEQYF	TGTGCCAGTAGTATAGCCTCGACTAGCGGGAGCTCCGAGCAGTACTTC
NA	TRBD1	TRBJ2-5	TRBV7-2	CASSFDRGRETQYF	TGTGCCAGCAGCTTCGACAGGGGAAGGGAGACCCAGTACTTC
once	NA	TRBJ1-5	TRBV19	CASSIPPGNRNQPQHF	TGTGCCAGTAGTATTCCCCCGGGGAATAGGAATCAGCCCCAGCATTTT
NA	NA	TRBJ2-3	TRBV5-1	CASRSGTSTDTQYF	TGCGCCAGCAGATCCGGGACTAGCACAGATACGCAGTATTTT
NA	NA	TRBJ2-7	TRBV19	CASSPQAGSYEQYF	TGTGCCAGTAGTCCACAGGCGGGAAGCTACGAGCAGTACTTC
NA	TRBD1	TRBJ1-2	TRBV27	CASSPWDRGKEGYTF	TGTGCCAGCAGTCCCTGGGACAGGGGCAAGGAAGGCTACACCTTC
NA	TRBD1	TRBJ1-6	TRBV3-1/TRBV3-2	CASSQGDRGRSPLHF	TGTGCCAGCAGCCAAGGGGACAGGGGGCGATCACCCCTCCACTTT
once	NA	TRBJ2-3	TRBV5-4	CASSLGQGSGTQYF	TGTGCCAGCAGCTTGGGCCAGGGGAGTGGTACGCAGTATTTT
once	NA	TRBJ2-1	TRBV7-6	CASSSGVINEQFF	TGTGCCAGCAGCTCAGGGGTGATAAATGAGCAGTTCTTC
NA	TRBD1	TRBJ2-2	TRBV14	CASSLGQATGELFF	TGTGCCAGCAGCCTAGGACAGGCAACCGGGGAGCTGTTTTTT
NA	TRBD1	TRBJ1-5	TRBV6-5	CASRRDRGSNQPQHF	TGTGCCAGCAGGCGGGACAGGGGTAGCAATCAGCCCCAGCATTTT
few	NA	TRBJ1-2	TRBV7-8	CASSLVVEGGYTF	TGTGCCAGCAGCTTAGTCGTGGAGGGGGGCTACACCTTC
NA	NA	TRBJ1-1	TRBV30	CAWRDMTNTEAFF	TGTGCCTGGCGGGACATGACGAACACTGAAGCTTTCTTT
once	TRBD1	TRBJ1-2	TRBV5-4	CASSWGQGPNYGYTF	TGTGCCAGCAGCTGGGGACAGGGGCCCAACTATGGCTACACCTTC